The clone carrying this TCR beta chain was recorded only once. Its specificity is unknown. The source of the sample is a study of response to subunit inactivated influenza vaccine. Study-level points and caveats: Each seasonal influenza vaccination recruits few new T cells, the authors suggested.

MiXCR was run by TCRdb on the RT-PCR reads, yielding one entry per CDR3 protein. Seen here are approximately 520,000 distinct CDR3 sequences, roughly 27% observed once, and the top ten hold around 1.8%. In germline, CDR1 is DFQATT, CDR2 SNEGSKA (reference sequence). The CDR3 has 16 amino acids. With 1 base clipped from V and 5 bases from J, the junction kept 10 bases outside the gene matches. Specimen: CD4+ T cells sorted from PBMCs, collected approximately 5 days after vaccination. This receptor was taken from a man between 50 and 59 years old who received an inactivated influenza vaccine. The chain joins TRBV20-1 to TRBJ2-1; 8 nucleotides agree with TRBD2. CDR3 loop: CSARVGPRLAHNEQFF. The CDR3 DNA reads as TGCAGTGCTAGAGTTGGCCCCCGACTAGCGCACAATGAGCAGTTCTTC.